A selection of T cell receptor beta chains follows, all from one sample in a study of T cell repertoires in cytomegalovirus infection. TCRdb itself ran the reads through MiXCR, one entry per CDR3 protein. The sample lists hundreds of thousands of distinct CDR3 sequences, 25% to 40% occurring once. Sequenced sample: PBMCs. These TCRs come from a human donor in good health (CMV status not recorded). Some clones in this sample may be carry-over from other donors' samples. CDR3s include the opening cysteine and the closing phenylalanine or tryptophan. D genes are given only for firm matches. The listing skips clone size in some rows; elsewhere it reads once, few, many or a size class.

CSARLAGTDTQYF	TGCAGTGCTAGACTAGCGGGGACGGATACGCAGTATTTT	TRBV20-1	TRBJ2-3	TRBD2	.
CSEAGHQETQYF	TGCAGTGAGGCGGGCCACCAAGAGACCCAGTACTTC	TRBV20-1	TRBJ2-5	.	few
CASSYSGAGEKLFF	TGTGCCAGCAGTTACTCAGGGGCGGGCGAAAAACTGTTTTTT	TRBV6-8	TRBJ1-4	.	.
CASSLDGSTGELFF	TGTGCCAGCAGCTTAGATGGTTCCACCGGGGAGCTGTTTTTT	TRBV7-2	TRBJ2-2	.	many
CSATTGGGGYQETQYF	TGCAGTGCTACTACTGGGGGAGGGGGCTACCAAGAGACCCAGTACTTC	TRBV20-1	TRBJ2-5	.	once
CASSRGGQGNYGYTF	TGTGCCAGCAGCCGGGGCGGGCAGGGGAACTATGGCTACACCTTC	TRBV7-2	TRBJ1-2	.	many
CASSLRGPGEDTQYF	TGCGCCAGCAGCTTGCGGGGGCCCGGGGAAGATACGCAGTATTTT	TRBV5-1	TRBJ2-3	.	few
CASSLVGPGGSYEQYF	TGCGCCAGCAGCTTGGTCGGGCCAGGGGGGTCCTACGAGCAGTACTTC	TRBV5-1	TRBJ2-7	.	.
CAWSVRVVGYTF	TGTGCCTGGAGTGTACGGGTGGTTGGCTACACCTTC	TRBV30	TRBJ1-2	.	.
CASREPRAEGENIQYF	TGTGCCAGCAGGGAGCCTCGGGCGGAGGGCGAAAACATTCAGTACTTC	TRBV6-1	TRBJ2-4	.	.
CASSSKGWAGAGRGTEAFF	TGTGCCAGCAGCTCGAAAGGCTGGGCAGGGGCGGGTAGAGGCACTGAAGCTTTCTTT	TRBV5-4	TRBJ1-1	.	once
CASSLMTSGEQYF	TGTGCCAGCAGCTTAATGACGTCTGGCGAGCAGTACTTC	TRBV7-2	TRBJ2-7	.	many
CASSLQRIGETQYF	TGTGCCAGCAGCCTACAGCGGATTGGCGAGACCCAGTACTTC	TRBV2	TRBJ2-5	.	.
CASSLGTGPLGSNQPQHF	TGTGCCAGCAGTTTGGGGACAGGGCCCTTGGGAAGCAATCAGCCCCAGCATTTT	TRBV12-3/TRBV12-4	TRBJ1-5	TRBD1	few
CASSLILGYEQYF	TGTGCCAGCAGCTTAATTTTGGGGTACGAGCAGTACTTC	TRBV7-9	TRBJ2-7	.	few
CASSHSPQAEAFF	TGTGCCAGCAGCCACTCTCCTCAGGCTGAAGCTTTCTTT	TRBV12-3/TRBV12-4	TRBJ1-1	.	few
CASGGRGNHSYEQYF	TGCGCCAGCGGCGGACGGGGGAACCACTCCTACGAGCAGTACTTC	TRBV5-1	TRBJ2-7	.	.
CASSLKVLPYNEQFF	TGTGCCAGCAGTTTAAAGGTACTGCCCTACAATGAGCAGTTCTTC	TRBV27	TRBJ2-1	.	few
CASSFTGRANQPQHF	TGTGCCAGCAGTTTTACAGGCAGGGCCAATCAGCCCCAGCATTTT	TRBV27	TRBJ1-5	.	few
CASSPGGARVYEQYF	TGTGCCAGCAGCCCCGGGGGGGCGAGGGTCTACGAGCAGTACTTC	TRBV12-3/TRBV12-4	TRBJ2-7	TRBD2	.
CASRTADRGRTEAFF	TGTGCCAGCAGGACTGCCGACAGGGGCCGCACTGAAGCTTTCTTT	TRBV6-6	TRBJ1-1	TRBD1	.
CASSLAGGGFNQPQHF	TGTGCCAGCAGCTTAGCGGGGGGAGGGTTCAATCAGCCCCAGCATTTT	TRBV7-8	TRBJ1-5	.	few
CATSDTGEPQHF	TGTGCCACCAGTGATACAGGGGAACCCCAGCATTTT	TRBV24-1	TRBJ1-5	TRBD1	.
CASSRKGQHEKLFF	TGTGCCAGCAGCCGGAAAGGCCAGCATGAAAAACTGTTTTTT	TRBV7-2	TRBJ1-4	.	many
CASSLGETQETQYF	TGTGCCAGCAGCTTAGGGGAGACACAAGAGACCCAGTACTTC	TRBV7-8	TRBJ2-5	.	few
CASSTPRRQGVSTNEKLFF	TGTGCCAGCAGCACACCGAGGAGACAGGGGGTTTCAACTAATGAAAAACTGTTTTTT	TRBV7-9	TRBJ1-4	TRBD1	.
CASSLSFGGRGYTF	TGTGCCAGCAGTTTAAGCTTTGGAGGGCGGGGCTACACCTTC	TRBV12-3/TRBV12-4	TRBJ1-2	.	many
CASSQDVGWANEKLFF	TGCGCCAGCAGCCAAGATGTAGGCTGGGCGAATGAAAAACTGTTTTTT	TRBV4-3	TRBJ1-4	.	many
CASSIVSGGAYNEQFF	TGTGCCAGTAGTATAGTGAGCGGGGGGGCCTACAATGAGCAGTTCTTC	TRBV19	TRBJ2-1	TRBD2	once
CASSQRGFDNEQFF	TGCGCCAGCAGCCAGCGGGGGTTCGACAATGAGCAGTTCTTC	TRBV4-1	TRBJ2-1	TRBD2	few
CAGGDRRRLYGYTF	TGTGCCGGTGGGGACAGGCGGAGGCTCTATGGCTACACCTTC	TRBV6-1	TRBJ1-2	TRBD1	once
CASSLDVHAPGEQYF	TGTGCCAGCAGCTTAGATGTGCACGCGCCGGGCGAGCAGTACTTC	TRBV7-9	TRBJ2-7	.	.
CSALGGTQETQYF	TGCAGTGCTTTAGGGGGGACACAAGAGACCCAGTACTTC	TRBV20-1	TRBJ2-5	.	few
CASSLDQNYGYTF	TGTGCCAGCAGCTTGGATCAGAACTATGGCTACACCTTC	TRBV5-5	TRBJ1-2	.	.
CRPGWDQPQHF	TGCAGGCCAGGTTGGGATCAGCCCCAGCATTTT	TRBV29-1	TRBJ1-5	.	.
CATRLLVGNQPQHF	TGTGCCACCCGATTATTGGTTGGGAATCAGCCCCAGCATTTT	TRBV6-1	TRBJ1-5	.	.
CASSLQGNQPQHF	TGTGCCAGCAGCTTACAGGGCAATCAGCCCCAGCATTTT	TRBV7-8	TRBJ1-5	.	many
CASSQGRTAGDGYTF	TGTGCCAGCAGCCAAGGGAGGACAGCTGGAGATGGCTACACCTTC	TRBV14	TRBJ1-2	.	few
CASSIPTLGQSPLHF	TGTGCCAGTAGTATACCGACTCTCGGACAGTCACCCCTCCACTTT	TRBV19	TRBJ1-6	.	once
CASTLGKQQYF	TGTGCCAGCACCCTGGGGAAGCAGCAGTACTTC	TRBV7-9	TRBJ2-7	.	few
CASSFSGGGSYEQYF	TGTGCCAGCAGTTTTTCGGGAGGGGGCTCCTACGAGCAGTACTTC	TRBV12-3/TRBV12-4	TRBJ2-7	TRBD2	.
CASSPQPNYGYTF	TGTGCCAGCAGCCCACAGCCAAACTATGGCTACACCTTC	TRBV14	TRBJ1-2	.	.
CSARGGASIQYF	TGCAGTGCTAGAGGGGGGGCGAGCATTCAGTACTTC	TRBV20-1	TRBJ2-4	.	few
CASSYGQNNSPLHF	TGTGCCAGCAGTTACGGGCAGAATAATTCACCCCTCCACTTT	TRBV6-6	TRBJ1-6	.	few
CASSQLLQAGGNQPQHF	TGCGCCAGCAGCCAACTCCTACAGGCGGGAGGCAATCAGCCCCAGCATTTT	TRBV4-1	TRBJ1-5	.	few
CASSSQGGPGNTIYF	TGTGCCAGCAGCTCCCAGGGGGGGCCTGGAAACACCATATATTTT	TRBV7-9	TRBJ1-3	TRBD1	few
CASSLVVDRGQNSNQPQHF	TGCGCCAGCAGTTTAGTGGTCGACAGGGGCCAGAATAGCAATCAGCCCCAGCATTTT	TRBV10-1	TRBJ1-5	TRBD1	.
CASSLGEGVYGYTF	TGTGCCAGCAGCTTAGGAGAGGGGGTCTATGGCTACACCTTC	TRBV7-2	TRBJ1-2	.	few
CASSQTGGYGYTF	TGTGCCAGCAGCCAAACAGGGGGCTATGGCTACACCTTC	TRBV4-2	TRBJ1-2	TRBD1	.
CATGVRHTGELFF	TGTGCCACGGGGGTGAGACACACCGGGGAGCTGTTTTTT	TRBV19	TRBJ2-2	.	.
CASSLGPPRYF	TGTGCCAGCAGTTTAGGCCCCCCCAGGTATTTT	TRBV12-3/TRBV12-4	TRBJ2-3	.	few
CASSYPARNTEAFF	TGTGCCAGCAGTTACCCGGCCAGGAACACTGAAGCTTTCTTT	TRBV6-2/TRBV6-3	TRBJ1-1	.	many
CASRGLAGGYEQYF	TGTGCCAGCAGGGGCCTAGCGGGGGGATACGAGCAGTACTTC	TRBV2	TRBJ2-7	TRBD2	.
CASSPQIRTFYSNQPQHF	TGTGCCAGCAGCCCCCAGATCCGGACATTCTATAGCAATCAGCCCCAGCATTTT	TRBV7-2	TRBJ1-5	.	many
CASTERGKGKLFF	TGTGCCAGCACCGAACGGGGGAAGGGGAAACTGTTTTTT	TRBV7-2	TRBJ1-4	.	.